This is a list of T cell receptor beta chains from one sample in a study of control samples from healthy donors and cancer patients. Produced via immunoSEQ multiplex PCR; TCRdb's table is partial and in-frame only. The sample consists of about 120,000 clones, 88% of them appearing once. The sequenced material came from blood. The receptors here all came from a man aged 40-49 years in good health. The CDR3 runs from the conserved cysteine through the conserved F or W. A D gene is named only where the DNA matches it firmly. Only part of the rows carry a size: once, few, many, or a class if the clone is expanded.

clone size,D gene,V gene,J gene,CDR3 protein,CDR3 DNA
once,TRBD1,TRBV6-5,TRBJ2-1,CASSYGGQGNNEQFF,TGTGCCAGCAGTTACGGAGGACAGGGAAACAATGAGCAGTTCTTC
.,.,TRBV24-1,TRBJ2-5,CATSDGQSWETQYF,TGTGCCACCAGTGATGGACAGTCATGGGAGACCCAGTACTTC
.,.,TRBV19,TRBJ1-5,CASSVGSNQPQHF,TGTGCCAGTAGTGTGGGGTCGAATCAGCCCCAGCATTTT
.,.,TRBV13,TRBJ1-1,CASSPRWGWTEAFF,TGTGCCAGCAGCCCCCGCTGGGGCTGGACTGAAGCTTTCTTT
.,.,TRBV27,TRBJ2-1,CASSPGLGASEQFF,TGTGCCAGCAGTCCCGGTTTGGGAGCGAGTGAGCAGTTCTTC
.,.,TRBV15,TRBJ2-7,CATSRASYEQYF,TGTGCCACCAGCAGGGCCTCCTACGAGCAGTACTTC
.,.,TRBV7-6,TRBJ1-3,CASSLDGSSGNTIYF,TGTGCCAGCAGCTTAGATGGGAGCTCTGGAAACACCATATATTTT
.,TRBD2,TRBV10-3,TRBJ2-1,CAIGRVPSGGAYNEQFF,TGTGCCATCGGCAGGGTCCCGAGCGGGGGGGCCTACAATGAGCAGTTCTTC
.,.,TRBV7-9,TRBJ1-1,CASSLRERVTEAFF,TGTGCCAGCAGCTTACGGGAGCGAGTCACTGAAGCTTTCTTT
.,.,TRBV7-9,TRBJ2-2,CASSFYTTGELFF,TGTGCCAGCAGCTTCTATACCACCGGGGAGCTGTTTTTT
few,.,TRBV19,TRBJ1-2,CASSIEGVRGYGYTF,TGTGCCAGTAGTATAGAAGGAGTCAGGGGATATGGCTACACCTTC
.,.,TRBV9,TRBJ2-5,CASGSTQETQYF,TGTGCCAGCGGCAGTACTCAAGAGACCCAGTACTTC
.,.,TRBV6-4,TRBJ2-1,CASSDSSSSYNEQFF,TGTGCCAGCAGTGACTCTAGCAGCTCCTACAATGAGCAGTTCTTC
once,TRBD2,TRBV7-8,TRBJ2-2,CASSPGLAGNTGELFF,TGTGCCAGCAGCCCAGGACTAGCGGGGAACACCGGGGAGCTGTTTTTT
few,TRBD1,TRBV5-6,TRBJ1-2,CASSFGQGGKQGYTF,TGTGCCAGCAGCTTCGGACAGGGGGGAAAACAAGGCTACACCTTC
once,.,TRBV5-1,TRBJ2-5,CASSRPGALALERPTQYF,TGCGCCAGCAGCCGCCCGGGCGCCCTAGCCCTGGAAAGACCGACCCAGTACTTC
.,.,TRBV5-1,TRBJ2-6,CASSPPQGTGANVLTF,TGCGCCAGCAGTCCACCCCAGGGAACTGGGGCCAACGTCCTGACTTTC
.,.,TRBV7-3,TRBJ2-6,CASKGSGANVLTF,TGTGCCAGCAAGGGCTCTGGGGCCAACGTCCTGACTTTC
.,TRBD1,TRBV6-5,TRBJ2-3,CASEGQGRDTQYF,TGTGCCAGCGAGGGACAGGGGCGAGATACGCAGTATTTT
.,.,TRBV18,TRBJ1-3,CASSPTPGRNLGNTIYF,TGTGCCAGCTCACCAACCCCGGGACGCAACCTAGGAAACACCATATATTTT
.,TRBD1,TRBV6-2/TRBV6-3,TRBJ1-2,CASSLRQGIGYTF,TGTGCCAGCAGTTTACGACAGGGAATTGGCTACACCTTC
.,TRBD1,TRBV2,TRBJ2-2,CASRGGLGQGPNTGELFF,TGTGCCAGCAGGGGGGGTTTAGGACAGGGCCCGAACACCGGGGAGCTGTTTTTT
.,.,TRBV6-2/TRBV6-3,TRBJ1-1,CASSYGGLAAFF,TGTGCCAGCAGTTACGGAGGACTGGCAGCTTTCTTT
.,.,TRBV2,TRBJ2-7,CASRQNEYEQYF,TGTGCCAGCAGGCAGAATGAATACGAGCAGTACTTC
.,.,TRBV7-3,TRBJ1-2,CASSFSPGASNYGYTF,TGTGCCAGCAGCTTCTCTCCGGGGGCATCAAACTATGGCTACACCTTC
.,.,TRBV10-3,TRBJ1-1,CAISPTGSTEAFF,TGTGCCATCAGCCCTACAGGGAGCACTGAAGCTTTCTTT
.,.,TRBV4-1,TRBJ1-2,CASSQDGRTTSYTF,TGCGCCAGCAGCCAAGATGGACGGACAACATCCTACACCTTC
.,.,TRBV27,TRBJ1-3,CASQGRRHSGNTIYF,TGTGCCAGTCAAGGTAGGCGCCACTCTGGAAACACCATATATTTT
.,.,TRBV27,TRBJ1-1,CASSLGSNTEAFF,TGTGCCAGCAGTTTGGGATCCAACACTGAAGCTTTCTTT
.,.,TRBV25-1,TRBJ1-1,CASSQTTEAFF,TGTGCCAGCTCGCAAACCACTGAAGCTTTCTTT
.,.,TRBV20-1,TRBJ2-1,CSASVPGAEQFF,TGCAGTGCTAGTGTCCCCGGAGCGGAGCAGTTCTTC
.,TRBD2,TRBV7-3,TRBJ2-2,CASSLAGGNTGELFF,TGTGCCAGCAGCTTAGCGGGGGGGAACACCGGGGAGCTGTTTTTT
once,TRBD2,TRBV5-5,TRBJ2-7,CASSFRLAGSYEQYF,TGTGCCAGCAGCTTCAGATTAGCGGGGTCGTACGAGCAGTACTTC
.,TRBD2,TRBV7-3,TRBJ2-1,CASSPTGGEQFF,TGTGCCAGCAGCCCAACGGGGGGAGAGCAGTTCTTC
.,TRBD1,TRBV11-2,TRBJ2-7,CASSHGTGGLPSYEQYF,TGTGCCAGCAGCCACGGGACAGGGGGCTTACCCTCCTACGAGCAGTACTTC
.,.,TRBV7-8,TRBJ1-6,CASSLDRPSPSSYNSPLHF,TGTGCCAGCAGCTTAGACAGGCCCAGCCCCAGCTCCTATAATTCACCCCTCCACTTT
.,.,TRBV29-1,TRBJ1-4,CSVMDGGKLFF,TGCAGCGTTATGGACGGCGGAAAACTGTTTTTT
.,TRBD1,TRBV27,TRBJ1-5,CASQHQQGFSNQPQHF,TGTGCCAGCCAGCACCAACAGGGGTTTAGCAATCAGCCCCAGCATTTT
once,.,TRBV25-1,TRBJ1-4,CASSDPGSRQAHNEKLFF,TGTGCCAGCAGTGATCCCGGCTCCCGACAGGCCCATAATGAAAAACTGTTTTTT
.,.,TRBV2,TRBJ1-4,CAAAGGKEKLFF,TGTGCCGCCGCGGGGGGCAAGGAAAAACTGTTTTTT
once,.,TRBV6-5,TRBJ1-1,CASRTFRTNTEAFF,TGTGCCAGCCGGACCTTTAGAACGAACACTGAAGCTTTCTTT
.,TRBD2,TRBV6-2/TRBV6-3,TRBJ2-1,CASSYSGTSGQQFF,TGTGCCAGCAGTTACTCCGGGACTAGCGGGCAGCAGTTCTTC
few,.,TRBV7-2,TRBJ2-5,CASSLSRPAGTQYF,TGTGCCAGCAGCTTATCGAGGCCGGCAGGGACCCAGTACTTC
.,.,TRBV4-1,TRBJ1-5,CASSQDKGGSRGQPQHF,TGCGCCAGCAGCCAAGATAAGGGGGGGTCGCGGGGTCAGCCCCAGCATTTT
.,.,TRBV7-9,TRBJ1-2,CASSLGLRGYTF,TGTGCCAGCAGCTTGGGACTGCGGGGCTACACCTTC
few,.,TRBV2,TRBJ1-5,CASSGFGTQATQPQHF,TGTGCCAGCAGTGGGTTCGGCACTCAAGCCACTCAGCCCCAGCATTTT